This TCR beta chain derives from a study of cytomegalovirus exposure and HLA in healthy donors. The study ran its PCR with 60 Vbeta and 13 Jbeta primers. Repertoires were generated with immunoSEQ multiplex PCR, while TCRdb's copy carries only in-frame clones and drops some. Among about 190,000 clones listed, almost 75% were seen once. Each of the donors was a healthy bone marrow donor. General study points: Some 17,000 TCR beta sequences were associated with HLA alleles at 0.05 false discovery rate in a later analysis.

The V gene lost 10 bases and the J gene lost 3 bases, with 18 bases spanning the gap. In germline, CDR1 is LNHDA, CDR2 SQIVND (reference sequence). This CDR3 is 14 amino acids long. On this clone: Its specificity is not known.

The rearrangement uses TRBV19 and TRBJ1-2; D unresolved. The sample taken for sequencing was PBMCs. The receptor was derived from a woman in her 30s in good health and CMV-seropositive. This chain's CDR3 is CATSPLDNDYGYTF. The CDR3 nucleotides read TGTGCCACCTCACCCCTCGACAACGACTATGGCTACACCTTC.